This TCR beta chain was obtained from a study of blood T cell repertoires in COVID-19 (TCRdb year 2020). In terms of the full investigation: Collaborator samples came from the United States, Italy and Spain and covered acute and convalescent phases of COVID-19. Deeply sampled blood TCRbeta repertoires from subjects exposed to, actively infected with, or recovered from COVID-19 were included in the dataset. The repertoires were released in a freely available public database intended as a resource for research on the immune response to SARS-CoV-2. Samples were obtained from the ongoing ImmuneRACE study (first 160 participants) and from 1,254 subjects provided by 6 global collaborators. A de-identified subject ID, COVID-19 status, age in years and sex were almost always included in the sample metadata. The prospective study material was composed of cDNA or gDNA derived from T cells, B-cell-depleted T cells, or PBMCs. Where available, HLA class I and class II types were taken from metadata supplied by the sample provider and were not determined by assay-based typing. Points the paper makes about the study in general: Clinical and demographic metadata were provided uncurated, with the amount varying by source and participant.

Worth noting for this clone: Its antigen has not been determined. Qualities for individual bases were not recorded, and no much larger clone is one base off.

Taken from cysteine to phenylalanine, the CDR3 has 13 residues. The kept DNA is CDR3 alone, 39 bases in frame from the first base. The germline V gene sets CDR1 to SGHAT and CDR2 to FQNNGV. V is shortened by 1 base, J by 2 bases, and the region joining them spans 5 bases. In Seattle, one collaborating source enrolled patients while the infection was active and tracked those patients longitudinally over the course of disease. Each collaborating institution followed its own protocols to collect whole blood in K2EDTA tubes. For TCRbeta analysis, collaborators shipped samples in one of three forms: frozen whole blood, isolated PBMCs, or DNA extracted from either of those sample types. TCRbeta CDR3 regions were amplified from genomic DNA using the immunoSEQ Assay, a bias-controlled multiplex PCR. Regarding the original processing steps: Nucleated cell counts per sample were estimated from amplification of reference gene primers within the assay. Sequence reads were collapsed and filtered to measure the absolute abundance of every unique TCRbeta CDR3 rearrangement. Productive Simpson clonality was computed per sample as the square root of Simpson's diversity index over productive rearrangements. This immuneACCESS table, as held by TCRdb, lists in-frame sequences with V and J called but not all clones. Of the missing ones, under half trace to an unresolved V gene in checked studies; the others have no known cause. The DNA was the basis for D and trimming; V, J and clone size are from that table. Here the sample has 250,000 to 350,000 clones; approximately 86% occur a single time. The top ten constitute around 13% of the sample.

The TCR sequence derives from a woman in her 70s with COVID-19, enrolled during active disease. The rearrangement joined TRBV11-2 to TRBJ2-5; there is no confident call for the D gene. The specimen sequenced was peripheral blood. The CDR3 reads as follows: CASSLARQETQYF. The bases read TGTGCCAGCAGCTTAGCCAGGCAAGAGACCCAGTACTTC. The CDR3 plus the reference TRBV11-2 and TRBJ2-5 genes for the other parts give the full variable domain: EAGVAQSPRYKIIEKRQSVAFWCNPISGHATLYWYQQILGQGPKLLIQFQNNGVVDDSQLPKDRFSAERLKGVDSTLKIQPAKLEDSAVYLCASSLARQETQYFGPGTRLLVL.